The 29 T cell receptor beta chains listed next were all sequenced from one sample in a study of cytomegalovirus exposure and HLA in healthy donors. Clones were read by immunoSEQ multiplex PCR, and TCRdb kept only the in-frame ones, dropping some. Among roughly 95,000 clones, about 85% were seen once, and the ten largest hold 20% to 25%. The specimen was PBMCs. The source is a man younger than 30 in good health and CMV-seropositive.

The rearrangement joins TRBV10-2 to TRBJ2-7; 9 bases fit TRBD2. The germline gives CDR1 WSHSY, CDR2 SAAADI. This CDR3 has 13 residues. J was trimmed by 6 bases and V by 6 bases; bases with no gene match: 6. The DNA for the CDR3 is TGCGCCAGCAGAGGGCCTAGCGGGACCGAGCAGTACGTC. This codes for CASRGPSGTEQYV.

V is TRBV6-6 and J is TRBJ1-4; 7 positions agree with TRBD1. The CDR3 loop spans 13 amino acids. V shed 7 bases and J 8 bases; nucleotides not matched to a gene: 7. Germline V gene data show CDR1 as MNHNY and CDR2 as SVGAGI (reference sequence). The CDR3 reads CASNRQGGEKLFF. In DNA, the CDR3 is TGTGCCAGCAATAGACAGGGTGGCGAAAAACTGTTTTTT.

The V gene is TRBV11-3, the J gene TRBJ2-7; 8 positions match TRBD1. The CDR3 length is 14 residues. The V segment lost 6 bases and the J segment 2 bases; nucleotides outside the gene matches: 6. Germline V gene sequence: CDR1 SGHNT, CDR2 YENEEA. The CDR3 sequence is CASSSRQGTYEQYV. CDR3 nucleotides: TGTGCCAGCAGTTCCCGACAGGGGACCTACGAGCAGTACGTC.

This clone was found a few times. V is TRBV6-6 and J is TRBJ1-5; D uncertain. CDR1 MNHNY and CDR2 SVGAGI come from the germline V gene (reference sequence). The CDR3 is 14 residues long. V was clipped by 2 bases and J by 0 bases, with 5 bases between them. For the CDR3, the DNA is TGTGCCAGCAGTTACATAAATAGCAATCAGCCCCAGCATTTT. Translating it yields CASSYINSNQPQHF.

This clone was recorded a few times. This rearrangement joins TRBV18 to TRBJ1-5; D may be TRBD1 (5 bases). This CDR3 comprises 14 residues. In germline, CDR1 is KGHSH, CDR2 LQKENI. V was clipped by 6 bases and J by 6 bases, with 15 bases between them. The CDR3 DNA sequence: TGTGCCAGCTCCCCTGGGCAGGGCGGTCAGCCCCAGCATTTT. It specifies CASSPGQGGQPQHF.

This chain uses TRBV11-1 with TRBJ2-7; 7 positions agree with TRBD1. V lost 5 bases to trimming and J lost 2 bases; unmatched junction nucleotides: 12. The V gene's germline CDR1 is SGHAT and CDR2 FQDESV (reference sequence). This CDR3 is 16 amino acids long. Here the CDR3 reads CASSNSEWDSTYEQYF. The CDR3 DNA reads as TGTGCCAGCAGCAATTCTGAATGGGACAGTACCTACGAGCAGTACTTC.

The CDR3 DNA reads TGTGCCAGCAGCGCCCTTAGCGGGAGTCGGACAGATACGCAGTATTTT. Amino acids: CASSALSGSRTDTQYF. This chain connects TRBV9 to TRBJ2-3; 9 bases line up with TRBD2. The V gene end was trimmed by 3 bases and the J gene end by 3 bases; junction bases not matched to a gene: 8. Germline-derived CDR1 and CDR2 are SGDLS and YYNGEE. The CDR3 totals 16 residues. Drawing the rest from reference TRBV9 and TRBJ2-3, the complete variable domain is DSGVTQTPKHLITATGQRVTLRCSPRSGDLSVYWYQQSLDQGLQFLIQYYNGEERAKGNILERFSAQQFPDLHSELNLSSLELGDSALYFCASSALSGSRTDTQYFGPGTRLTVL.

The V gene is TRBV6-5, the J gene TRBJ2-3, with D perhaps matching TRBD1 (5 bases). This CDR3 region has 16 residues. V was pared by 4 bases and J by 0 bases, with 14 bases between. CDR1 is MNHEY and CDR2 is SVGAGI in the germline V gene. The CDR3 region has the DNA TGTGCCAGCAGTTTAAGGGGATTAGCTAGCACAGATACGCAGTATTTT. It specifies CASSLRGLASTDTQYF.

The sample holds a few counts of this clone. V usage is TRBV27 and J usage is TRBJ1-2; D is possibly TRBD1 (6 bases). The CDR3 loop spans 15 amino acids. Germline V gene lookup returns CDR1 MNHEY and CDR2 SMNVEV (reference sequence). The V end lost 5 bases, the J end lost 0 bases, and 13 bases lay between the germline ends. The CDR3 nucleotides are TGTGCCAGCAGTCGCGGGGGGCCAACTAACTATGGCTACACCTTC. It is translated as CASSRGGPTNYGYTF.

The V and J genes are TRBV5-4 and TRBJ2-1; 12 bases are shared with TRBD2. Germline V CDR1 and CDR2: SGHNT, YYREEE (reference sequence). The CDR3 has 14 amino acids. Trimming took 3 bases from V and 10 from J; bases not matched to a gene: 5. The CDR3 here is CASSSWTSGNEQFF. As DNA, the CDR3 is TGTGCCAGCAGCTCCTGGACTAGCGGGAACGAGCAGTTCTTC. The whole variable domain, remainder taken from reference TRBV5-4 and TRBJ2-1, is ETGVTQSPTHLIKTRGQQVTLRCSSQSGHNTVSWYQQALGQGPQFIFQYYREEENGRGNFPPRFSGLQFPNYSSELNVNALELDDSALYLCASSSWTSGNEQFFGPGTRLTVL.

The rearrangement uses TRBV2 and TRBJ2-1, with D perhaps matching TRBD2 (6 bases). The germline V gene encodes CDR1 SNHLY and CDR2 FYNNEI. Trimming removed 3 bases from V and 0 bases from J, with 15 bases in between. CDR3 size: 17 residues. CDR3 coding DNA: TGTGCCAGCAGTGATATCTCTCTAGCGTTCTCCTACAATGAGCAGTTCTTC. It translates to CASSDISLAFSYNEQFF.

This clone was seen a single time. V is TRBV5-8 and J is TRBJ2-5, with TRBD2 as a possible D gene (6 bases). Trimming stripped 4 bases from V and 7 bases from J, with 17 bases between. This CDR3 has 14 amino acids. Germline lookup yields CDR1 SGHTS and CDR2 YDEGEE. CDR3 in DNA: TGTGCCAGCAGCCCGGGACTTATTACGGGGACCCAGTACTTC. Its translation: CASSPGLITGTQYF. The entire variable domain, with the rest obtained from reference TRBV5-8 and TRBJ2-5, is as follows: EAGVTQSPTHLIKTRGQQATLRCSPISGHTSVYWYQQALGLGLQFLLWYDEGEERNRGNFPPRFSGRQFPNYSSELNVNALELEDSALYLCASSPGLITGTQYFGPGTRLLVL.

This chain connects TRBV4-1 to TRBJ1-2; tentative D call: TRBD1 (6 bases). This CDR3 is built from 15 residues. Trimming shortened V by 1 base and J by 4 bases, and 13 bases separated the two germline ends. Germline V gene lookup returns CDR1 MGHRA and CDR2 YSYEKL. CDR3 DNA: TGCGCCAGCAGCCAAGTCAGGGACACCAGCTATGGCTACACCTTC. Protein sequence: CASSQVRDTSYGYTF.

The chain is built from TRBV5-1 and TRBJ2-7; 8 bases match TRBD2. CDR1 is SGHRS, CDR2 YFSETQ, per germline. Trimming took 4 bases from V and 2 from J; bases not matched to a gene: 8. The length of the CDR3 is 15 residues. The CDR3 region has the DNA TGCGCCAGCAGCCCTCGAACTAGCGGACCCTACGAGCAGTACTTC. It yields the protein CASSPRTSGPYEQYF.

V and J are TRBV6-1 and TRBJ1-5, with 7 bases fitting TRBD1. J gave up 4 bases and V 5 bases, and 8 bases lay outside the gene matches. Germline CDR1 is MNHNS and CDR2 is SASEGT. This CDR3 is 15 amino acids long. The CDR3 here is CASSRRDSQNQPQHF. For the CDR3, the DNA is TGTGCCAGCAGTCGTCGGGACAGCCAAAATCAGCCCCAGCATTTT.

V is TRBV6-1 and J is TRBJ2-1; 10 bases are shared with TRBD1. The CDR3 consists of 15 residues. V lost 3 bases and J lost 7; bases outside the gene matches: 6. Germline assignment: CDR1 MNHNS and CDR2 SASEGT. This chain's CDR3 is CASSEPGQGWNEQFF. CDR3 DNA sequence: TGTGCCAGCAGTGAGCCGGGACAGGGGTGGAATGAGCAGTTCTTC.

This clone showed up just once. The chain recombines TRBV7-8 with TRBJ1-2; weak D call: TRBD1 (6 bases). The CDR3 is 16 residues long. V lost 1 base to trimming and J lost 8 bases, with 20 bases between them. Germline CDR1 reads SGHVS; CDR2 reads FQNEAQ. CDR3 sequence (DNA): TGTGCCAGCAGCTTAGTTAAAGGGGGAAAGTCATACGGCTACACCTTC. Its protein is CASSLVKGGKSYGYTF. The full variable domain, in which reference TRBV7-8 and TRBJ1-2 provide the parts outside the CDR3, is GAGVSQSPRYKVAKRGQDVALRCDPISGHVSLFWYQQALGQGPEFLTYFQNEAQLDKSGLPSDRFFAERPEGSVSTLKIQRTQQEDSAVYLCASSLVKGGKSYGYTFGSGTRLTVV.

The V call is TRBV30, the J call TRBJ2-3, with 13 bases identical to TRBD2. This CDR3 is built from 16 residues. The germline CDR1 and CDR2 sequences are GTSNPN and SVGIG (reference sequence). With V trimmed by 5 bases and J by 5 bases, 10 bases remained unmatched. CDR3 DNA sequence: TGTGCCTGGGAGCCCGGGACTAGCGGGATGATAGATACGCAGTATTTT. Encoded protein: CAWEPGTSGMIDTQYF.

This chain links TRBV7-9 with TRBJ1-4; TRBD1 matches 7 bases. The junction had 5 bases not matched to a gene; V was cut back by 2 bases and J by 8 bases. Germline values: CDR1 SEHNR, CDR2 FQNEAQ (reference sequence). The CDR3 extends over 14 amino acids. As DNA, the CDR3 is TGTGCCAGCAGCTTACGTCAGGGGGAAGAAAAACTGTTTTTT. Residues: CASSLRQGEEKLFF.

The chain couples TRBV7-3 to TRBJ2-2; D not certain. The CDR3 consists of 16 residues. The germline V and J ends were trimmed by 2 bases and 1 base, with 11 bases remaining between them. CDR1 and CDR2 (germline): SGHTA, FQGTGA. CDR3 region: CASSLGPLMNTGELFF. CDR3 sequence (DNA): TGTGCCAGCAGCTTAGGTCCGCTAATGAACACCGGGGAGCTGTTTTTT.

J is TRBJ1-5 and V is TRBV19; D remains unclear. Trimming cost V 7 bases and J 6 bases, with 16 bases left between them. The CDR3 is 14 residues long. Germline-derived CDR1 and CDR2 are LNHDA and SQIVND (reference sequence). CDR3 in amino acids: CASTGWGASQPQHF. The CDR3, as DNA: TGTGCCAGTACCGGGTGGGGAGCTAGTCAGCCCCAGCATTTT.

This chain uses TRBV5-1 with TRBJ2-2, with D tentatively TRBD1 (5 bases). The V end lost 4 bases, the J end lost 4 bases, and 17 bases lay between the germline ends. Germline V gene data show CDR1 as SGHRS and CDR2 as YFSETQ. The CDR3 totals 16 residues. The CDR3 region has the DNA TGCGCCAGCAGCCCGTGGGGCAGTCCGGGCACCGGGGAGCTGTTTTTT. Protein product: CASSPWGSPGTGELFF.

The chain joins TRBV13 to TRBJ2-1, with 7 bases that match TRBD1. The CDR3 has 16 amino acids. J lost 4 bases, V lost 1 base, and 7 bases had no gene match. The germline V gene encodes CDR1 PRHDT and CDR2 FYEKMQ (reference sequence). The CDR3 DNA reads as TGTGCCAGCAGCTTAGCTCCCGGGACAGTATACAATGAGCAGTTCTTC. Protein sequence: CASSLAPGTVYNEQFF.

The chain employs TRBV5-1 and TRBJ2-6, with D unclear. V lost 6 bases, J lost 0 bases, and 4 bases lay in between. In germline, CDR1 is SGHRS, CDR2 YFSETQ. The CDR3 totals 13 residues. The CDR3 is CASKSSGANVLTF. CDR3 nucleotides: TGCGCCAGCAAGAGCTCTGGGGCCAACGTCCTGACTTTC.

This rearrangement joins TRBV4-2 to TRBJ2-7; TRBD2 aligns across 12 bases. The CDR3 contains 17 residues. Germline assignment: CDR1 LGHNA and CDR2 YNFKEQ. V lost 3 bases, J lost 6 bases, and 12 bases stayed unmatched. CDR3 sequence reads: CASSQLALAGGPGEQYF. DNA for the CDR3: TGTGCCAGCAGCCAGCTTGCCCTAGCGGGAGGGCCCGGCGAGCAGTACTTC.

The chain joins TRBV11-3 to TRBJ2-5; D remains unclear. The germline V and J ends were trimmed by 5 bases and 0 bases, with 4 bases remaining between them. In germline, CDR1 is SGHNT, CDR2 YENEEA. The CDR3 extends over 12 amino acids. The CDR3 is CASSPYQETQYF. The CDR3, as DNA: TGTGCCAGCAGCCCGTACCAAGAGACCCAGTACTTC.

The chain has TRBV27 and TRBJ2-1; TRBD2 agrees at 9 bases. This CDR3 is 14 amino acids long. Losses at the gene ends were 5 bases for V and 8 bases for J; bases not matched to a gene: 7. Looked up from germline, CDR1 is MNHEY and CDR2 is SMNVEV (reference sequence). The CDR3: CASSPWTSADEQFF. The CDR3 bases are TGTGCCAGCAGTCCGTGGACTAGCGCTGATGAGCAGTTCTTC.

DNA for the CDR3: TGTGCCAGCAGCTTGGGTCGGCAGGGGGCGGACTATGGCTACACCTTC. Translation gives CASSLGRQGADYGYTF. The rearrangement joins TRBV5-4 to TRBJ1-2; 8 nucleotides align to TRBD1. V dropped 0 bases and J dropped 3; count of bases not matched to a gene: 7. This CDR3 spans 16 amino acids. Germline values: CDR1 SGHNT, CDR2 YYREEE (reference sequence).

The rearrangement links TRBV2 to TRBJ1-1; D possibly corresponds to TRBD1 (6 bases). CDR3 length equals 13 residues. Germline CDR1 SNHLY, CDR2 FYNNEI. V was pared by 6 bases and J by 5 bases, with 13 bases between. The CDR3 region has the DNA TGTGCCAGCAGATTCGAAACAGGGACTGAAGCTTTCTTT. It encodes CASRFETGTEAFF.